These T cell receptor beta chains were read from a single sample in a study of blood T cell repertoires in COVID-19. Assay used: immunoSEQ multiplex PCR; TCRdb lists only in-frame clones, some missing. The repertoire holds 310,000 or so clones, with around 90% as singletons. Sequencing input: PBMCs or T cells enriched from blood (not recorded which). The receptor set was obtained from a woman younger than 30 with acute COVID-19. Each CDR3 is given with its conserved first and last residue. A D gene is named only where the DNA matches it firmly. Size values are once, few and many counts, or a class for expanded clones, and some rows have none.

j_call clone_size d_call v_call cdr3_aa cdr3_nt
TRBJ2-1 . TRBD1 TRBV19 CASAWDSYNEQFF TGTGCCAGCGCTTGGGACAGTTACAATGAGCAGTTCTTC
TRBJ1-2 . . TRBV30 CAWSVSANYGYTF TGTGCCTGGAGTGTTTCGGCTAACTATGGCTACACCTTC
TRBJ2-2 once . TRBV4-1 CASSQGSGTGELFF TGCGCCAGCAGCCAAGGGAGCGGGACCGGGGAGCTGTTTTTT
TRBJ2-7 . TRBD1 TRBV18 CASSQVGTGLSVNEQYF TGTGCCAGCTCACAGGTTGGGACAGGCCTCTCTGTGAACGAGCAGTACTTC
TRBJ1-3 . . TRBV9 CASSVVGGLTSGNTIYF TGTGCCAGCAGCGTAGTCGGGGGGCTAACCTCTGGAAACACCATATATTTT
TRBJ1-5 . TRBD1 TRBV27 CASSSGDIGTGVLQPQHF TGTGCCAGCAGTTCTGGGGATATCGGGACAGGGGTATTGCAGCCCCAGCATTTT
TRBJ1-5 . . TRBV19 CASNPKGTGNQPQHF TGTGCCAGTAACCCCAAAGGAACAGGCAATCAGCCCCAGCATTTT
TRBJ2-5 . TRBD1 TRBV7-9 CASSLSRQGPLQETQYF TGTGCCAGCAGCTTATCCCGACAGGGGCCCCTCCAAGAGACCCAGTACTTC
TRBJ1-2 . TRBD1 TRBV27 CATRQGANYGYTF TGTGCCACACGACAGGGCGCGAACTATGGCTACACCTTC
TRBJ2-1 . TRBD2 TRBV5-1 CASSLTVLAGGPNEQFF TGCGCCAGCAGCTTGACGGTTCTAGCGGGAGGGCCGAATGAGCAGTTCTTC
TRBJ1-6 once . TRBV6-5 CASNVMGSWNSPLHF TGTGCCAGCAATGTAATGGGGAGTTGGAATTCACCCCTCCACTTT
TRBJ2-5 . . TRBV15 CATSRGAGQETQYF TGTGCCACCAGCAGGGGGGCCGGACAAGAGACCCAGTACTTC
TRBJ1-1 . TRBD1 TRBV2 CASVGQGATEAFF TGTGCCAGCGTTGGACAGGGGGCGACTGAAGCTTTCTTT
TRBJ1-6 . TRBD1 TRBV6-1 CASSEFGQGNSPLHF TGTGCCAGCAGTGAATTCGGACAGGGTAATTCACCCCTCCACTTT
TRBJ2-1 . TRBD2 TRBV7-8 CASSLGAYREGGNEQFF TGTGCCAGCAGCTTAGGAGCGTACCGGGAGGGGGGCAATGAGCAGTTCTTC
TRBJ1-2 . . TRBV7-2 CASSPEQGFYGYTF TGTGCCAGCAGCCCCGAACAGGGCTTCTATGGCTACACCTTC
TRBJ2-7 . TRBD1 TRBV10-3 CAISDRTGIYEQYF TGTGCCATCAGTGACCGGACAGGGATATACGAGCAGTACTTC
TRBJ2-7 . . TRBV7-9 CASSLGGNRSYEQYF TGTGCCAGCAGCTTAGGCGGGAACAGATCCTACGAGCAGTACTTC
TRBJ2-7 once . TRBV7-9 CASSLVGLTGTLTREQYF TGTGCCAGCAGCTTAGTGGGTTTAACAGGGACCCTCACTAGGGAGCAGTACTTC
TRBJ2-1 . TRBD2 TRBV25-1 CASSEKLAGDEQFF TGTGCCAGCAGTGAAAAGCTAGCGGGAGATGAGCAGTTCTTC
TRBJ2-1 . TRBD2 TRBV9 CASSDAMGLAEYNEQFF TGTGCCAGCAGCGACGCGATGGGACTAGCGGAGTACAATGAGCAGTTCTTC
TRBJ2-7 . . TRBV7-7 CASSLRCTGRTYEQYF TGTGCCAGCAGCTTAAGGTGCACAGGGCGGACCTACGAGCAGTACTTC
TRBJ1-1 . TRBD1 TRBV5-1 CASSSGQATSYNTEAFF TGCGCCAGCAGCTCCGGACAGGCCACCTCATATAACACTGAAGCTTTCTTT
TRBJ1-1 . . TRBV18 CASSQNGGTEAFF TGTGCCAGCTCACAAAATGGGGGGACTGAAGCTTTCTTT
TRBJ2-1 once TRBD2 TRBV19 CASSIASLAGGPGDEQFF TGTGCCAGTAGTATAGCTTCGCTAGCGGGAGGGCCTGGCGATGAGCAGTTCTTC
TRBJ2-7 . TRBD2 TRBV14 CASSYRTSGSLIYEQYF TGTGCCAGCAGCTACCGGACTAGCGGGAGCCTTATCTACGAGCAGTACTTC
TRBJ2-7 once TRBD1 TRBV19 CASRPTGGSIYEQYF TGTGCCAGTAGGCCTACAGGGGGCTCAATCTACGAGCAGTACTTC
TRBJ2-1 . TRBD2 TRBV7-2 CASSPRLAGVDYNEQFF TGTGCCAGCAGCCCAAGGCTAGCGGGAGTGGACTACAATGAGCAGTTCTTC
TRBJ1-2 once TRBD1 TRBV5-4 CASSLRDRGGYTF TGTGCCAGCAGCTTAAGGGACAGGGGAGGCTACACCTTC
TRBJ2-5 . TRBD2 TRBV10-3 CATREREGEGLRPQETQYF TGTGCCACCAGAGAGCGGGAGGGCGAGGGTTTGAGGCCCCAAGAGACCCAGTACTTC
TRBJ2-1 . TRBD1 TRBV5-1 CASSLVGQAAYNEQFF TGCGCCAGCAGCTTGGTGGGACAGGCCGCCTACAATGAGCAGTTCTTC
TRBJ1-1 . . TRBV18 CASSPTGIAEAFF TGTGCCAGCTCACCCACAGGGATCGCTGAAGCTTTCTTT
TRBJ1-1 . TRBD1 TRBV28 CATMGQGYTEAFF TGTGCCACCATGGGACAGGGGTACACTGAAGCTTTCTTT
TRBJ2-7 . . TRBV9 CASSATTTGSFPYEQYF TGTGCCAGCAGCGCCACTACCACAGGGTCTTTCCCCTACGAGCAGTACTTC
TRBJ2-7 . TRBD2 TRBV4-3 CASSQDGTSAYEQYF TGCGCCAGCAGCCAAGATGGGACTAGCGCCTACGAGCAGTACTTC
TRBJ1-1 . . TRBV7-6 CASSLAQGLNTEAFF TGTGCCAGCAGCTTAGCGCAGGGATTGAACACTGAAGCTTTCTTT
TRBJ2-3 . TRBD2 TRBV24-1 CATSDELAGVTDTQYF TGTGCCACCAGTGATGAACTAGCGGGAGTCACAGATACGCAGTATTTT
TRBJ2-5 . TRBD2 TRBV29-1 CSFGLAGETQYF TGCAGCTTCGGACTAGCGGGGGAGACCCAGTACTTC
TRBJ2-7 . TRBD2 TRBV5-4 CASSLLTSGYEQYF TGTGCCAGCAGCTTATTGACTAGCGGCTACGAGCAGTACTTC
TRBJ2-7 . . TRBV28 CASGKAGGYEQYF TGTGCCAGCGGAAAGGCCGGGGGCTACGAGCAGTACTTC
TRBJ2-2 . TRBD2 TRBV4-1 CASSLGTRGTGELFF TGCGCCAGCAGCCTCGGGACTAGAGGGACCGGGGAGCTGTTTTTT
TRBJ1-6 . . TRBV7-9 CASSHGGGSPLHF TGTGCCAGCAGCCACGGTGGGGGGTCACCCCTCCACTTT
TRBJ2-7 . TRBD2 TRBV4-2 CASSPGAGVGYEQYF TGTGCCAGCAGCCCCGGGGCGGGAGTGGGGTACGAGCAGTACTTC
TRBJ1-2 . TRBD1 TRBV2 CASIEDRGFYGYTF TGTGCCAGCATTGAGGACAGGGGGTTTTATGGCTACACCTTC
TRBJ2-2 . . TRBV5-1 CASSRDPGSMNTGELFF TGCGCCAGCAGCAGAGATCCAGGCAGTATGAACACCGGGGAGCTGTTTTTT
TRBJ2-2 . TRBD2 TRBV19 CASSRTSEVSNTGELFF TGTGCCAGTAGTCGGACTAGCGAGGTTTCGAACACCGGGGAGCTGTTTTTT
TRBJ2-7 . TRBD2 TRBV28 CASRPSRAGVTYEQYF TGTGCCAGCAGGCCTTCCAGAGCGGGGGTGACCTACGAGCAGTACTTC
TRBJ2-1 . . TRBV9 CASSVGGVSTGWEQFF TGTGCCAGCAGCGTAGGAGGTGTTAGCACCGGGTGGGAGCAGTTCTTC
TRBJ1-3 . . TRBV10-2 CASSVTYSGNTIYF TGCGCCAGCAGTGTAACTTACTCTGGAAACACCATATATTTT
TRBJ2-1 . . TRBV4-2 CASSIATDPYNEQFF TGTGCCAGCAGCATTGCCACAGACCCCTACAATGAGCAGTTCTTC